One and the same sample provided the 4 T cell receptor beta chains below, sequenced in a study of cytomegalovirus exposure and HLA in healthy donors. This PCR relied on a set of 60 Vbeta primers and 13 Jbeta primers. Only in-frame clones appear in the TCRdb table, and some are missing; sequencing was by immunoSEQ multiplex PCR. The table records about 200,000 clones, around 86% of them present only once. Sequences were obtained from PBMCs. These receptors came from a man aged 25 to 40 in good health and CMV-seronegative.

Details on this clone: The same CDR3 is also encoded by other DNA sequences in this sample. The chain uses TRBV18 and TRBJ2-7, with D maybe TRBD2 (5 bases). This CDR3 has 13 amino acids. Trimming took 2 bases from V and 0 from J, leaving 5 bases between them. Looked up from germline, CDR1 is KGHSH and CDR2 is LQKENI. In DNA form, the CDR3 reads TGTGCCAGCTCACCAGGGAGCTCCTACGAGCAGTACTTC. As protein: CASSPGSSYEQYF. Complete variable domain (other parts from reference TRBV18 and TRBJ2-7): NAGVMQNPRHLVRRRGQEARLRCSPMKGHSHVYWYRQLPEEGLKFMVYLQKENIIDESGMPKERFSAEFPKEGPSILRIQQVVRGDSAAYFCASSPGSSYEQYFGPGTRLTVT.

The J gene is TRBJ2-1, the V gene TRBV12-5, with TRBD2 matching over 9 bases. Losses at the gene ends were 5 bases for V and 4 bases for J; bases not matched to a gene: 12. CDR1 and CDR2 from the germline V gene are LGHNT and FRNRAP. This CDR3 contains 17 residues. CDR3 DNA sequence: TGTGCTAGTGGTATGCTGCCCGGGACTAGCAGTTACAATGAGCAGTTCTTC. Translated: CASGMLPGTSSYNEQFF. The complete variable domain, with remaining parts taken from reference TRBV12-5 and TRBJ2-1, reads DARVTQTPRHKVTEMGQEVTMRCQPILGHNTVFWYRQTMMQGLELLAYFRNRAPLDDSGMPKDRFSAEMPDATLATLKIQPSEPRDSAVYFCASGMLPGTSSYNEQFFGPGTRLTVL.

The rearrangement links TRBV6-1 to TRBJ1-5; 7 bases are a match to TRBD1. In germline, CDR1 is MNHNS, CDR2 SASEGT. V trimming: 3 bases; J trimming: 1 base; junction bases outside the gene matches: 12. CDR3 size: 18 residues. CDR3 region: CASSDRLTGVRSNQPQHF. The CDR3 DNA follows: TGTGCCAGCAGTGATCGCCTTACAGGGGTAAGGAGCAATCAGCCCCAGCATTTT.

V and J are TRBV5-4 and TRBJ2-5, with a possible D match to TRBD1 (5 bases). V was shortened by 0 bases and J by 5 bases, with 5 bases between the two germline ends. The CDR3 loop spans 12 amino acids. The germline CDR1 and CDR2 sequences are SGHNT and YYREEE (reference sequence). The CDR3 coding sequence is TGTGCCAGCAGCTTGGCAGGGGAGACCCAGTACTTC. Translated: CASSLAGETQYF.